This note documents a single T cell receptor beta chain sequence. Trimming took 7 bases from V and 4 from J; bases not matched to a gene: 6. CDR1 and CDR2 from the germline V gene are WSHSY and SAAADI. The CDR3 has 13 amino acids. The data were taken from a study of cytomegalovirus exposure and HLA in healthy donors. The data were produced by immunoSEQ multiplex PCR, yet TCRdb's version contains in-frame clones alone and is incomplete. The sample has 160,000 or so clones; 84% are singletons. Sequenced sample: PBMCs. The genes are TRBV10-2 and TRBJ2-7, with TRBD2 matching 8 bases. The TCR sequence derives from a man aged 30-40 years in good health and CMV-seropositive. CDR3 DNA: TGCGCCAGCATGCGGGAGGTGGGTTACGAGCAGTACTTC. It encodes CASMREVGYEQYF.